The T cell receptor beta chain described here comes from a study of response to subunit inactivated influenza vaccine. Overall study findings and caveats: Only a handful of new T cells, the authors suggested, are recruited with each seasonal influenza vaccination.

As concerns this clonotype: Antigen unknown.

MiXCR was run by TCRdb on the RT-PCR reads, yielding one entry per CDR3 protein. The data show about 160,000 distinct CDR3 sequences, approximately 11% seen once. CDR1 MNHEY and CDR2 SVGAGI come from the germline V gene. This CDR3 contains 14 residues. Deletions cut 0 bases from V and 5 bases from J, with 8 bases between. The sequences come from non-naive T cells sorted from PBMCs, collected 40 to 50 days after vaccination. The chain joins TRBV6-5 to TRBJ1-5; D remains unclear. The receptor's source is a man in his fifties who received an inactivated influenza vaccine. The CDR3 DNA follows: TGTGCCAGCAGTTACTCGGGCGGGGATCAGCCCCAGCATTTT. Translated: CASSYSGGDQPQHF.